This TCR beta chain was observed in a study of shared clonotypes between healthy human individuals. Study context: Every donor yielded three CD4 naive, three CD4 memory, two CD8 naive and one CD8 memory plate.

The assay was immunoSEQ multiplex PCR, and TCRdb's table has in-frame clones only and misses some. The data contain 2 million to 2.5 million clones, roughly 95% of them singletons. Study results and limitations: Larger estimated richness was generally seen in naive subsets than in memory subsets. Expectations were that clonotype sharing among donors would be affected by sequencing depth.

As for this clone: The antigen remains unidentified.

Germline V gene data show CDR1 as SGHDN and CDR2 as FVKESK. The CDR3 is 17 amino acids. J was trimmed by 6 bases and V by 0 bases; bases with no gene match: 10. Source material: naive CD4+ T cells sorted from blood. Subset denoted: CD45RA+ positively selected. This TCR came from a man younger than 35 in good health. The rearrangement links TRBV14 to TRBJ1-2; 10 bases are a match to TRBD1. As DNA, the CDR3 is TGTGCCAGCAGCCAAGATCCCCCCCGGGACAGGGGAGATGGCTACACCTTC. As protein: CASSQDPPRDRGDGYTF.